This TCR beta chain was identified during a study of shared clonotypes between healthy human individuals. Overall study results and limits: Sorted-subset samples were not fully sequenced, rarefaction indicated.

CD4+ cells yielded CD45RA+ naive and CD45RA-negative memory subsets. With regard to this clone: Antigen specificity is unknown.

CDR1 is LGHNA, CDR2 YSLEER, per germline. The CDR3 extends over 15 amino acids. The J segment lost 7 bases and the V segment lost 4 bases, leaving 8 bases of the junction unmatched. Sequenced by immunoSEQ multiplex PCR; TCRdb stores in-frame clones only, minus some. Counted here are over a million clones, nearly 99% occurring once; the ten biggest clones make up around 0.47%. The TCR comes from a man aged 25 to 40 in good health. The material sequenced was naive CD4+ T cells sorted from blood. The subset is: CD45RA+ positively selected. The chain uses TRBV4-3 and TRBJ2-7; 12 nucleotides line up with TRBD1. As DNA, the CDR3 is TGCGCCAGCAGCCCTGGGACAGGGGGCCTCCAAGAGCAGTACTTC. This gives the protein CASSPGTGGLQEQYF.